Below, 18 T cell receptor beta chains from the same sample are listed, as sequenced in a study of alternative splicing in chronic myeloid leukemia remission. The wider study: Trial remission samples were taken at major or complete molecular response, at 12 or 24 months.

Libraries were built from poly-A-enriched mRNA from roughly 0.98 ug total RNA. TCRdb re-called the bulk RNA-seq reads; one entry per CDR3 protein, DNA not given. The repertoire has 450 to 700 distinct CDR3 sequences, around 95% of them found once; the top ten carry approximately 8.4%. Material: PBMCs or total blood leukocytes (not recorded which), obtained during remission. The receptors stem from an adult with chronic myeloid leukemia.

The chain has TRBV10-3 and TRBJ2-1; TCRdb proposes TRBD1, but this gene call is untestable without DNA. Per the germline V gene, CDR1 is ENHRY and CDR2 is SYGVKD. CDR3 length: 15 amino acids. The CDR3: CAIRGTGALYNEQFF.

This chain joins TRBV4-2 and TRBJ1-2. This CDR3 region has 13 residues. Germline-derived CDR1 and CDR2 are LGHNA and YNFKEQ. The CDR3: CASSSLEYYGYTF.

The chain joins TRBV4-1 to TRBJ2-5. In germline, CDR1 is MGHRA, CDR2 YSYEKL. This CDR3 is 13 amino acids long. CDR3 protein: CASSQEDRETQYF.

The chain is built from TRBV6-5 and TRBJ1-1. Germline V gives CDR1 MNHEY, CDR2 SVGAGI. This CDR3 region has 14 residues. The chain's CDR3 is CASVPRARATEAFF.

J is TRBJ2-1 and V is TRBV19; TCRdb proposes TRBD2, but this gene call is untestable without DNA. The CDR3 is made up of 17 amino acids. CDR1 and CDR2 from the germline V gene are LNHDA and SQIVND (reference sequence). The CDR3: CASSIPSSGPSYNEQFF.

The J gene is TRBJ2-7, the V gene TRBV7-2; the TRBD2 assignment by TCRdb is unverifiable without DNA. The CDR3 has 15 residues. The germline V gene encodes CDR1 SGHTA and CDR2 FQGNSA. The CDR3 sequence is CASSLGVRAGFEQYF.

The J gene is TRBJ2-1, the V gene TRBV19; TCRdb outputs TRBD2, but without DNA this stays unchecked. The CDR3 spans 15 residues. Germline V gene sequence: CDR1 LNHDA, CDR2 SQIVND (reference sequence). CDR3 sequence: CASSIGVLEHNEQFF.

The chain joins TRBV7-9 to TRBJ2-1; TCRdb calls TRBD1, which cannot be checked without DNA. The CDR3 consists of 13 residues. Germline assignment: CDR1 SEHNR and CDR2 FQNEAQ (reference sequence). CDR3 sequence: CASSLRGANEQFF.

The chain joins TRBV15 to TRBJ2-1; TCRdb selects TRBD2, and the lack of DNA leaves this call unchecked. In germline, CDR1 is LNHNV, CDR2 YYDKDF (reference sequence). This CDR3 has 16 residues. CDR3 amino acids: CATSRGHNRLAGEQFF.

This chain connects TRBV5-1 to TRBJ1-5. The germline V gene encodes CDR1 SGHRS and CDR2 YFSETQ. The CDR3 loop spans 13 amino acids. The CDR3 sequence is CASSLDSNQPQHF.

The V gene is TRBV20-1, the J gene TRBJ1-5. The CDR3 totals 16 residues. Per the germline V gene, CDR1 is DFQATT and CDR2 is SNEGSKA (reference sequence). CDR3 protein: CSASSPYEVSNQPQHF.

This chain links TRBV19 with TRBJ1-5; TCRdb indicates TRBD1, and absent DNA this call remains unverified. Germline V lookup: CDR1 LNHDA, CDR2 SQIVND (reference sequence). The CDR3 totals 16 residues. The CDR3 loop reads CASSVGTAYSNQPQHF.

The chain's CDR3 is CASSLMVGSNQPQHF. V is TRBV12-3 or TRBV12-4 and J is TRBJ1-5. The CDR3 is made up of 15 amino acids.

The chain carries TRBV28 and TRBJ2-1; the D gene TCRdb calls, TRBD2, cannot be checked with no DNA. The CDR3 sequence is 15 residues long. Germline loops: CDR1 MDHEN, CDR2 SYDVKM. CDR3: CASSSRGTADFEQFF.

This clonotype occurred once. The V call is TRBV6-5, the J call TRBJ1-2. The CDR3 extends over 13 amino acids. Germline lookup yields CDR1 MNHEY and CDR2 SVGAGI. This CDR3 reads CASSPTGGYGYTF.

The chain is built from TRBV5-4 and TRBJ2-7; TCRdb gives TRBD2 as the D gene, but with no DNA this cannot be confirmed. The CDR3 extends over 15 amino acids. Germline V gene sequence: CDR1 SGHNT, CDR2 YYREEE (reference sequence). The CDR3 spells CASSASRGFGYEQYF.

This chain uses TRBV15 with TRBJ1-3. The germline V gene encodes CDR1 LNHNV and CDR2 YYDKDF (reference sequence). CDR3 length equals 13 residues. The CDR3 here is CATARTSGNTIYF.

The chain couples TRBV7-2 to TRBJ2-3; TCRdb's D gene call, TRBD2, goes unchecked for lack of DNA. This CDR3 is 15 amino acids long. CDR1 is SGHTA, CDR2 FQGNSA, per germline. The CDR3 region is CASSLGRGPTDTQYF.